One TCR beta chain is described in this entry. This entry belongs to a study of blood T cell repertoires in COVID-19. TCRdb's table, derived via immunoSEQ multiplex PCR, lists solely in-frame clones and lacks some. The table has 200,000 to 250,000 clones, about 89% seen once; the top ten hold more than 3.5%. This CDR3 region has 13 residues. From germline, CDR1 is SGHRS and CDR2 YFSETQ. Trimming removed 4 bases at V and 8 bases at J, with 15 bases between. This clonotype originated in a woman aged 30 to 39 who had recovered from COVID-19. The sample consisted of PBMCs or T cells enriched from blood (not recorded which). The rearrangement joins TRBV5-1 to TRBJ1-2; a weak D match, TRBD1 (5 bases). The CDR3 here is CASSLTDLRGYTF. The CDR3 DNA follows: TGCGCCAGCAGCCTGACAGATCTCCGGGGCTACACCTTC. Using reference TRBV5-1 and TRBJ1-2 for the parts outside the CDR3, the full variable domain is KAGVTQTPRYLIKTRGQQVTLSCSPISGHRSVSWYQQTPGQGLQFLFEYFSETQRNKGNFPGRFSGRQFSNSRSEMNVSTLELGDSALYLCASSLTDLRGYTFGSGTRLTVV.